This entry lists 24 T cell receptor beta chains sequenced from one sample in a study of long-term antiretroviral therapy in people with HIV. The immunoSEQ assay was v3.0, run at survey level. The protocol was immunoSEQ multiplex PCR, while the TCRdb copy is restricted to in-frame clones and leaves out a portion. The repertoire includes 15,000 to 20,000 clones, roughly four fifths of them detected once, and 6.5% to 7.5% sits in the top ten. The sample was unsorted PBMCs, taken 2.2 years after starting antiretroviral therapy. These TCRs come from a man aged 50 to 59 with HIV.

V is TRBV28 and J is TRBJ2-5, with TRBD1 as a possible D gene (5 bases). The CDR3 spans 13 residues. Germline assignment: CDR1 MDHEN and CDR2 SYDVKM. The ends were cut back, 3 bases at V and 3 bases at J, with 8 bases in the middle. CDR3 loop: CASSFGAEETQYF. The CDR3 coding sequence is TGTGCCAGCAGTTTTGGGGCAGAAGAGACCCAGTACTTC.

The chain employs TRBV6-5 and TRBJ2-1; D is possibly TRBD2 (7 bases). V dropped 6 bases and J dropped 5 bases, with 17 bases sitting between them. The CDR3 covers 15 residues. The germline V gene has CDR1 MNHEY and CDR2 SVGAGI. CDR3 region: CASSLRGGRHNEQFF. CDR3 coding DNA: TGTGCCAGCAGCTTGAGGGGGGGCCGTCACAATGAGCAGTTCTTC.

This clone was seen only a few times. The chain is built from TRBV19 and TRBJ2-7; either TRBD1 or TRBD2 may supply D (6 bases each). The CDR3 contains 13 residues. CDR1 and CDR2 (germline): LNHDA, SQIVND (reference sequence). Trimming removed 5 bases from V and 3 bases from J, with 11 bases in between. The CDR3: CASSRGGGYEQYF. In DNA, the CDR3 is TGTGCCAGTAGTCGAGGGGGAGGCTACGAGCAGTACTTC.

V and J are TRBV4-1 and TRBJ2-1, with D possibly TRBD2 on 6 matching bases. Between the trimmed V and J ends, which lost 0 bases and 8 bases, there was a span of 11 bases. The CDR3 has 14 residues. Germline lookup yields CDR1 MGHRA and CDR2 YSYEKL. The DNA for the CDR3 is TGCGCCAGCAGCCAAGAGGTCCGCGGGGATGAGCAGTTCTTC. Its translation: CASSQEVRGDEQFF.

The chain has TRBV28 and TRBJ1-6; TRBD1 might be the D (5 bases). CDR3 length equals 13 residues. V lost 2 bases and J 6 bases, leaving 5 bases between the germline ends. Germline V gene sequence: CDR1 MDHEN, CDR2 SYDVKM. DNA of the CDR3: TGTGCCAGCAGTTTAGGGGGTAATTCACCCCTCCACTTT. It is translated as CASSLGGNSPLHF. Based on the CDR3 plus reference TRBV28 and TRBJ1-6, the full variable domain is DVKVTQSSRYLVKRTGEKVFLECVQDMDHENMFWYRQDPGLGLRLIYFSYDVKMKEKGDIPEGYSVSREKKERFSLILESASTNQTSMYLCASSLGGNSPLHFGNGTRLTVT.

V gene TRBV19 combines with J gene TRBJ2-5; a possible D gene is TRBD1 (5 bases). Germline-derived CDR1 and CDR2 are LNHDA and SQIVND (reference sequence). The CDR3 runs to 16 residues. V was shortened by 1 base and J by 1 base, with 13 bases between the two germline ends. Here the CDR3 reads CASSIGSGAAQETQYF. The CDR3 DNA follows: TGTGCCAGTAGTATAGGATCTGGGGCAGCCCAAGAGACCCAGTACTTC.

V usage is TRBV7-2 and J usage is TRBJ1-2; TRBD1 matches 7 bases. The CDR3 is 12 amino acids. Germline trimming cut 6 bases from V and 7 bases from J; bases unmatched to any gene: 5. Germline loops: CDR1 SGHTA, CDR2 FQGNSA. CDR3: CASRHRGGGYTF. The DNA of the CDR3 is TGTGCCAGCAGGCACAGGGGCGGTGGCTACACCTTC.

The chain has TRBV27 and TRBJ2-2; the D is unclear. Trimming cost V 0 bases and J 4 bases, with 9 bases left between them. Germline CDR1 MNHEY, CDR2 SMNVEV (reference sequence). CDR3 length: 15 residues. The CDR3 reads CASSLSRAGTGELFF. In DNA, the CDR3 is TGTGCCAGCAGTTTATCGAGAGCCGGCACCGGGGAGCTGTTTTTT.

The CDR3 DNA sequence: TGTGCCAGCAGCTTATGGTTAGGCGGGCTCTCCTACGAGCAGTACTTC. It translates to CASSLWLGGLSYEQYF. The chain recombines TRBV7-9 with TRBJ2-7, with TRBD2 as a possible D gene (5 bases). CDR3 length equals 16 residues. V was shortened by 2 bases and J by 0 bases, with 14 bases between the two germline ends. The germline V gene has CDR1 SEHNR and CDR2 FQNEAQ (reference sequence).

V gene TRBV28 combines with J gene TRBJ1-5, with D possibly matching TRBD1 (6 bases). The CDR3 sequence is 16 residues long. With 0 bases removed from V and 1 base from J, the gap between germline ends came to 10 bases. CDR1 is MDHEN and CDR2 is SYDVKM in the germline V gene. The CDR3: CASSLWGRGSNQPQHF. The CDR3 bases are TGTGCCAGCAGTTTATGGGGCAGGGGAAGCAATCAGCCCCAGCATTTT.

The sample holds a few counts of this clone. This chain uses TRBV6-1 with TRBJ1-6; no clear D. This CDR3 spans 15 amino acids. Per the germline V gene, CDR1 is MNHNS and CDR2 is SASEGT. Trimming stripped 5 bases from V and 5 bases from J, with 13 bases between. The CDR3, as DNA: TGTGCCAGCAGTCTGACGACCCGTGATAATTCACCCCTCCACTTT. Protein product: CASSLTTRDNSPLHF.

The chain couples TRBV10-1 to TRBJ2-5; D may correspond to TRBD1 or TRBD2 (5 bases each). CDR3 length: 14 amino acids. V was shortened by 3 bases and J by 6 bases, with 14 bases between the two germline ends. Germline lookup yields CDR1 WNHNN and CDR2 SYGVQD (reference sequence). The CDR3 protein is CASSDVRDGKTQYF. The CDR3 DNA reads as TGCGCCAGCAGTGACGTTCGGGACGGGAAGACCCAGTACTTC.

The chain joins TRBV4-3 to TRBJ1-6; D is undetermined. The CDR3 length is 16 residues. Germline V gives CDR1 LGHNA, CDR2 YSLEER. Trimming removed 0 bases from V and 9 bases from J, with 15 bases in between. CDR3 in amino acids: CASSQDLGGWSSPLHF. The CDR3 DNA sequence: TGCGCCAGCAGCCAAGATCTAGGCGGATGGAGTTCACCCCTCCACTTT.

The V and J genes are TRBV10-3 and TRBJ1-2; a weak D match, TRBD1 (6 bases). Germline V lookup: CDR1 ENHRY, CDR2 SYGVKD. The V end lost 5 bases, the J end lost 6 bases, and 16 bases lay between the germline ends. The CDR3 has 14 amino acids. The CDR3 is CAISQQGIGDGYTF. The CDR3 region has the DNA TGTGCCATCAGTCAACAGGGTATTGGTGATGGCTACACCTTC.

The rearrangement joins TRBV9 to TRBJ2-2; 7 bases map to TRBD2. Germline-derived CDR1 and CDR2 are SGDLS and YYNGEE. This CDR3 contains 16 residues. J gave up 2 bases and V 4 bases, and 8 bases lay outside the gene matches. The CDR3 region has the DNA TGTGCCAGCAGCACGTCGGGAGGCCCAAACACCGGGGAGCTGTTTTTT. Translating it yields CASSTSGGPNTGELFF.

This chain links TRBV28 with TRBJ2-1; 9 bases match TRBD1. V shed 3 bases, J shed 3 bases, and the junction held 6 bases outside the gene matches. Per germline, CDR1 MDHEN and CDR2 SYDVKM. The CDR3 length is 16 residues. Here the CDR3 reads CASSFPRQGVYNEQFF. CDR3 bases: TGTGCCAGCAGTTTCCCCCGACAGGGGGTCTACAATGAGCAGTTCTTC.

The gene calls are TRBV5-5 and TRBJ2-2; D gene unclear. V shed 0 bases and J shed 5 bases, with 11 bases lying between them. CDR3 size: 15 residues. Germline CDR1 reads SGHKS; CDR2 reads YYEKEE (reference sequence). This CDR3 is CASSLDLVETGELFF. CDR3 coding DNA: TGTGCCAGCAGCTTGGACCTAGTGGAAACCGGGGAGCTGTTTTTT. Looking up the rest from reference TRBV5-5 and TRBJ2-2 gives the full variable domain: DAGVTQSPTHLIKTRGQQVTLRCSPISGHKSVSWYQQVLGQGPQFIFQYYEKEERGRGNFPDRFSARQFPNYSSELNVNALLLGDSALYLCASSLDLVETGELFFGEGSRLTVL.

The CDR3 sequence: CASSWKNEQFF. CDR3 in DNA: TGTGCCAGCAGCTGGAAGAATGAGCAGTTCTTC. The chain couples TRBV7-9 to TRBJ2-1; unclear D gene. This CDR3 region has 11 residues. The germline V gene encodes CDR1 SEHNR and CDR2 FQNEAQ (reference sequence). V dropped 4 bases and J dropped 7 bases, with 5 bases sitting between them.

This chain joins TRBV6-5 and TRBJ2-3; 9 nucleotides line up with TRBD2. J gave up 4 bases and V 4 bases, and 9 bases lay outside the gene matches. In germline, CDR1 is MNHEY, CDR2 SVGAGI. The CDR3 is 16 residues long. CDR3 sequence (DNA): TGTGCCAGCAGTTCCCCAGCGGGAGGCCCCGCAGATACGCAGTATTTT. Its protein product is CASSSPAGGPADTQYF.

V is TRBV5-1 and J is TRBJ2-2; maybe TRBD1 (5 bases). Germline CDR1 reads SGHRS; CDR2 reads YFSETQ. CDR3 size: 14 residues. The ends were cut back, 0 bases at V and 6 bases at J, with 9 bases in the middle. The CDR3 coding sequence is TGCGCCAGCAGCTTGGCAGGGATAGCCGGGGAGCTGTTTTTT. Amino acids: CASSLAGIAGELFF.

This chain uses TRBV7-2 with TRBJ2-1; D perhaps matches TRBD2 (5 bases). Deletions cut 3 bases from V and 8 bases from J, with 17 bases between. The CDR3 loop spans 15 amino acids. Germline V gene lookup returns CDR1 SGHTA and CDR2 FQGNSA. CDR3 in DNA: TGTGCCAGCAGCTTTTCGGACTGGTTGGGCTATGAGCAGTTCTTC. Translating it yields CASSFSDWLGYEQFF.

The chain recombines TRBV2 with TRBJ2-4, with 10 bases fitting TRBD1. The CDR3 sequence is 17 residues long. Trimming cost V 6 bases and J 1 base; bases outside gene matches: 9. Germline V gene data show CDR1 as SNHLY and CDR2 as FYNNEI. Written as DNA, the CDR3 is TGTGCCAGCAGACTCCCGGTGGGACAGGGGGCCAAAAACATTCAGTACTTC. Its translation is CASRLPVGQGAKNIQYF.

The V and J genes are TRBV18 and TRBJ2-1; tentative D call: TRBD2 (5 bases). The V end lost 4 bases, the J end lost 3 bases, and 7 bases lay between the germline ends. Germline V gene lookup returns CDR1 KGHSH and CDR2 LQKENI. This CDR3 is built from 13 residues. As DNA, the CDR3 is TGTGCCAGCTCACGCGGACTCTACAATGAGCAGTTCTTC. This gives the protein CASSRGLYNEQFF.

V gene TRBV25-1 combines with J gene TRBJ2-2; 13 positions match TRBD2. This CDR3 has 18 residues. Germline V gene lookup returns CDR1 MGHDK and CDR2 SYGVNS. Losses at the gene ends were 2 bases for V and 4 bases for J; bases not matched to a gene: 7. The CDR3, as DNA: TGTGCCAGCAGTGAAAACCCCGGACTAGCGGGAGTCACCGGGGAGCTGTTTTTT. It translates to CASSENPGLAGVTGELFF.